Sequencing of this T cell receptor (beta chain) was carried out in a study of blood T cell repertoires in COVID-19. For the study at large: Spain, Italy and the United States supplied samples that represented acute and convalescent COVID-19.

The ends were cut back, 4 bases at V and 5 bases at J, with 18 bases in the middle. CDR3 length equals 15 residues. Germline values: CDR1 KGHSY, CDR2 FQNENV. Authors' analysis steps: Counts of nucleated cells, estimated from reference gene primer amplification, were obtained. The method was immunoSEQ multiplex PCR; TCRdb's version includes in-frame clones alone and lacks a portion of them. V and J calls and clone size come straight from that table; D and trimming were deduced from the DNA. The table has approximately 110,000 clones, 85% to 90% seen once. Sequences were obtained from peripheral blood. The chain joins TRBV16 to TRBJ2-7, with D maybe TRBD2 (7 bases). The receptor was derived from a woman older than 75 with acute or convalescent COVID-19. The CDR3 sequence: CASSLGGQGGHEQYF. The CDR3, as DNA: TGTGCCAGCAGCCTCGGGGGGCAGGGAGGTCACGAGCAGTACTTC.